The 4 T cell receptor beta chains below all came from one sample that was sequenced in a study of cytomegalovirus exposure and HLA in healthy donors. PCR employed 60 Vbeta and 13 Jbeta primers. Generated by immunoSEQ multiplex PCR, the TCRdb table keeps only in-frame clones and is missing some. The sample records around 150,000 clones, around 79% being singletons. Sample: PBMCs. These receptors all stem from a man aged 50-60 years in good health and CMV-seropositive.

Only a few counts were recorded for this clone. CDR3: CASITGYRQPQHF. CDR3 in DNA: TGTGCCAGCATTACAGGGTACAGGCAGCCCCAGCATTTT. This sequence joins TRBV28 and TRBJ1-5; weak D call: TRBD1 (6 bases). The CDR3 spans 13 residues. Deletions cut 7 bases from V and 7 bases from J, with 14 bases between. CDR1 and CDR2 from the germline V gene are MDHEN and SYDVKM.

V gene TRBV10-3 combines with J gene TRBJ2-5, with 7 bases lining up with TRBD2. Germline CDR1 and CDR2: ENHRY and SYGVKD. J lost 11 bases, V lost 6 bases, and 9 bases had no gene match. The CDR3 length is 12 residues. CDR3 sequence: CAIRDSGLEQYF. In DNA, the CDR3 is TGTGCCATCAGAGATAGCGGGCTAGAGCAGTACTTC.

Only a few counts were recorded for this clone. This sequence joins TRBV6-4 and TRBJ2-3, with 10 bases aligning to TRBD2. CDR1 and CDR2 (germline): MRHNA, SNTAGT. Trimming took 4 bases from V and 0 from J; bases not matched to a gene: 1. This CDR3 has 15 amino acids. The CDR3 protein is CASSATSGSTDTQYF. For the CDR3, the DNA is TGTGCCAGCAGTGCGACTAGCGGGAGCACAGATACGCAGTATTTT.

The chain links TRBV7-8 to TRBJ1-2; 8 nucleotides match TRBD1. This CDR3 contains 15 residues. Looked up from germline, CDR1 is SGHVS and CDR2 is FQNEAQ. V shed 0 bases and J 8 bases; nucleotides not matched to a gene: 8. The CDR3 loop is CASSLAGQVPGGYTF. The CDR3, as DNA: TGTGCCAGCAGCTTAGCGGGACAGGTCCCCGGGGGCTACACCTTC.